The source of this TCR beta chain is a study of T cell responses to AZD1222 COVID-19 vaccine. Concerning this clone: What it binds is unknown.

Germline CDR1 and CDR2: LGHNA and YSLEER. Trimming left V 4 bases short and J 0 bases short, with 12 bases between. The CDR3 is made up of 15 amino acids. TCRdb's copy holds only in-frame clones and misses some; the assay was immunoSEQ multiplex PCR. The top ten clones hold approximately 1.5% of a sample with 210,000 or so clones, roughly 94% of them seen once. Study results and caveats: At baseline, seropositivity was found in only a handful of AZD1222 recipients.

The specimen was peripheral blood, collected 28 days after the second dose of the MenACWY control vaccine. The V and J genes are TRBV4-3 and TRBJ1-2; no reliable D call. This receptor was obtained from an adult who received the MenACWY meningococcal vaccine as a control. The CDR3 DNA reads as TGCGCCAGCAGCCCGGCCGGATCCCCTAACTATGGCTACACCTTC. Translated, it gives CASSPAGSPNYGYTF.